The rows below give T cell receptor beta chains drawn from one sample of a study of blood T cell repertoires in COVID-19. Measured with immunoSEQ multiplex PCR; TCRdb has only the in-frame clones, and not every one. The table shows a few hundred thousand clones, with over 75% occurring only once. Specimen: PBMCs or T cells enriched from blood (not recorded which). The receptors were sampled from a woman in her late teens or twenties in a cohort exposed to, infected with or recovered from COVID-19 (not recorded which). The CDR3 runs from the conserved cysteine through the conserved F or W. D genes are given only for firm matches. Some rows have no size entry. The others give once, few or many, or a class for an expanded clone.

d_gene,j_gene,v_gene,abundance,CDR3nt,CDR3aa
.,TRBJ2-7,TRBV21-1,.,TGTGCCAGCAGCAAAGCGTGGGACACCTCCTACGAGCAGTACTTC,CASSKAWDTSYEQYF
.,TRBJ1-2,TRBV13,.,TGTGCCAGCAGTCAAGAGGGCAACTCAATGCACTATGGCTACACCTTC,CASSQEGNSMHYGYTF
TRBD2,TRBJ2-1,TRBV11-1,.,TGTGCCAGCAGACGATACACTAGCGGGAGTGACAATGAGCAGTTCTTC,CASRRYTSGSDNEQFF
TRBD1,TRBJ2-5,TRBV7-9,once,TGTGCCAGCAGCTCTAGCCCGGGACAGAGTGAAGAGACCCAGTACTTC,CASSSSPGQSEETQYF
TRBD2,TRBJ2-1,TRBV7-3,once,TGTGCCAGCAGCCCCTACGCCGGGACTAGCGGCAATGAGCAGTTCTTC,CASSPYAGTSGNEQFF
.,TRBJ1-5,TRBV2,once,TGTGCCAGCAGTGACAGGGAAAGCAATCAGCCCCAGCATTTT,CASSDRESNQPQHF
TRBD2,TRBJ2-3,TRBV5-1,.,TGCGCCAGCAGCCCTGGCTGGACTAGCGGGACAACAGATACGCAGTATTTT,CASSPGWTSGTTDTQYF
TRBD2,TRBJ2-1,TRBV11-1,.,TGTGCCAGCAGCTTAGCAAGCGGGAGCCCGTTCAGGCAGTTCTTC,CASSLASGSPFRQFF
.,TRBJ2-3,TRBV18,few,TGTGCCAGCTCCAGGGCTAGCACAGATACGCAGTATTTT,CASSRASTDTQYF
.,TRBJ2-6,TRBV11-2,.,TGTGCCAGCAGCTGGGGTATAGGGGTTCCCTCTGGGGCCAACGTCCTGACTTTC,CASSWGIGVPSGANVLTF
TRBD1,TRBJ2-1,TRBV28,.,TGTGCCAGCAGTTTACCCCGACAGGGAAGTGAGCAGTTCTTC,CASSLPRQGSEQFF
TRBD1,TRBJ2-1,TRBV13,.,TGTGCCAGCAGCCTAGGGACAGGATACAATGAGCAGTTCTTC,CASSLGTGYNEQFF
.,TRBJ1-1,TRBV6-6,.,TGTGCCAGCAGCCCACGGGGAGGCACTGAAGCTTTCTTT,CASSPRGGTEAFF
TRBD2,TRBJ2-5,TRBV7-6,.,TGTGCCAGCAGCTTAGCGCGGGGGGGTCAAGAGACCCAGTACTTC,CASSLARGGQETQYF
.,TRBJ2-1,TRBV18,.,TGTGCCAGCTCACCCCTAGATTCTTCCAATGAGCAGTTCTTC,CASSPLDSSNEQFF
.,TRBJ2-1,TRBV19,.,TGTGCCAGTAGTATGTCAGGTCGGAATGAGCAGTTCTTC,CASSMSGRNEQFF
.,TRBJ2-3,TRBV27,.,TGTGCCAGCAGGGGCGGGGTGTACACAGATACGCAGTATTTT,CASRGGVYTDTQYF
.,TRBJ2-1,TRBV14,.,TGTGCCAGCAGCCAAGATTGGGGGGATGAGCAGTTCTTC,CASSQDWGDEQFF
.,TRBJ1-5,TRBV5-1,.,TGCGCCAGCAGCCGGGGCCCCAGGGGTAGCAATCAGCCCCAGCATTTT,CASSRGPRGSNQPQHF
TRBD1,TRBJ2-2,TRBV24-1,.,TGTGCCACCAGTGATTTTCAGGGGGCGAACGCCGGGGAGCTGTTTTTT,CATSDFQGANAGELFF
.,TRBJ1-1,TRBV2,.,TGTGCCAGCAGTGAAGCCGGGGTAACTGAAGCTTTCTTT,CASSEAGVTEAFF
.,TRBJ2-7,TRBV11-2,.,TGTGCCAGCAGTTCTACCTACGAGCAGTACTTC,CASSSTYEQYF
.,TRBJ1-5,TRBV2,.,TGTGCCAGCAGTACAGATTATAGCAATCAGCCCCAGCATTTT,CASSTDYSNQPQHF
TRBD1,TRBJ1-2,TRBV6-5,once,TGTGCCAGCAGTTCTGGGACAGGGATGGGATATGGCTACACCTTC,CASSSGTGMGYGYTF
.,TRBJ2-1,TRBV9,.,TGTGCCAGCAGCGTAGAAATAAGGGGTCCCTACAATGAGCAGTTCTTC,CASSVEIRGPYNEQFF
TRBD1,TRBJ1-2,TRBV28,.,TGTGCCAGCAGTGTTGGTCGGGACAGGGCTGGCTACACCTTC,CASSVGRDRAGYTF
TRBD2,TRBJ2-2,TRBV2,.,TGTGCCAGCAGTCCGGGGGGGGACGGGGAGCTGTTTTTT,CASSPGGDGELFF
.,TRBJ1-3,TRBV10-2,.,TGCGCCAGCAGTACTACAGGGAACTCGGGAAACACCATATATTTT,CASSTTGNSGNTIYF
TRBD1,TRBJ1-1,TRBV18,.,TGTGCCAGCTCACCTCCGGTAGGGGGCATGAACACTGAAGCTTTCTTT,CASSPPVGGMNTEAFF
.,TRBJ2-1,TRBV14,.,TGTGCCAGCAGCCAGGAGGGCTATGAGCAGTTCTTC,CASSQEGYEQFF
.,TRBJ1-1,TRBV18,.,TGTGCCAGCTCCATTCACGCAGGGGACACTGAAGCTTTCTTT,CASSIHAGDTEAFF
TRBD1,TRBJ1-4,TRBV6-1,once,TGTGCCAGCAGTGTCCCGGGACAGGGCACTAATGAAAAACTGTTTTTT,CASSVPGQGTNEKLFF
TRBD1,TRBJ1-2,TRBV7-2,.,TGTGCCAGCAGCCCTGGGGACAGACTTCTTGGGGGCTACACCTTC,CASSPGDRLLGGYTF
.,TRBJ1-6,TRBV14,.,TGTGCCAGCAGCCAAGTTGCCGGGAATTCACCCCTCCACTTT,CASSQVAGNSPLHF
TRBD2,TRBJ2-7,TRBV28,many,TGTGCCAGCCGGGGAGGGAACGAGCAGTACTTC,CASRGGNEQYF
TRBD1,TRBJ1-2,TRBV24-1,.,TGTGCCACCAGTGAAATAGACAGGGAGGAGGGCTACACCTTC,CATSEIDREEGYTF
TRBD1,TRBJ2-2,TRBV5-4,few,TGTGCCAGCAGCGCAGGGGGCCGAAACACCGGGGAGCTGTTTTTT,CASSAGGRNTGELFF
TRBD1,TRBJ1-1,TRBV30,once,TGTGCCTGGAGTGGACAGGGGGCAAGAACTGAAGCTTTCTTT,CAWSGQGARTEAFF
TRBD1,TRBJ2-7,TRBV2,.,TGTGCCAGCAGTGAACAACCTACCGACAGGGCGGAGTACTTC,CASSEQPTDRAEYF
TRBD1,TRBJ1-6,TRBV5-5,.,TGTGCCAGCAGCTCTGGACAGGTCACTTCACCCCTCCACTTT,CASSSGQVTSPLHF
TRBD2,TRBJ2-7,TRBV19,.,TGTGCCAGTAGTATTGTGCGGGAGGGCTCCTACGAGCAGTACTTC,CASSIVREGSYEQYF
.,TRBJ2-5,TRBV19,.,TGTGCCAGTAGGACTAAATGGGAAGAGACCCAGTACTTC,CASRTKWEETQYF
TRBD2,TRBJ2-7,TRBV11-3,once,TGTGCCAGCAGCGGGCTAGCGGGAGACGAGCAGTACTTC,CASSGLAGDEQYF
TRBD2,TRBJ2-3,TRBV6-5,.,TGTGCCAGCCTGACTAGCGGGGGACCAGGGGATACGCAGTATTTT,CASLTSGGPGDTQYF
TRBD2,TRBJ2-1,TRBV11-3,.,TGTGCCAGCAGCCCTCGGACTAGCGCTCCAGGTGAGCAGTTCTTC,CASSPRTSAPGEQFF
TRBD1,TRBJ1-4,TRBV24-1,.,TGTGCCACCAGTGAGACAGGGCCCGACAATGAAAAACTGTTTTTT,CATSETGPDNEKLFF
TRBD2,TRBJ2-3,TRBV29-1,.,TGCAGCGTTGGGCTAGCGGGAGGTACGCAGTATTTT,CSVGLAGGTQYF
TRBD2,TRBJ2-7,TRBV6-5,.,TGTGCCAGCAGTTATGATCCTAGCGGGACTCCCTACGAGCAGTACTTC,CASSYDPSGTPYEQYF
TRBD2,TRBJ2-1,TRBV5-1,.,TGCGCCAGCAATCTAGCGGGGCCCCTATCGGATGAGCAGTTCTTC,CASNLAGPLSDEQFF
TRBD1,TRBJ1-1,TRBV7-2,.,TGTGCCAGCAGCGCCCAGGGGGATACTGAAGCTTTCTTT,CASSAQGDTEAFF
TRBD2,TRBJ2-7,TRBV3-1/TRBV3-2,.,TGTGCCAGCAGCTTTCTAGCGGACGAGCAGTACTTC,CASSFLADEQYF